The rows below give T cell receptor beta chains drawn from one sample of a study of blood T cell repertoires in COVID-19. TCRdb's copy holds only in-frame clones and misses some; the assay was immunoSEQ multiplex PCR. The data show about 220,000 clones, 80% seen once. Sequenced material: peripheral blood. The source is a human donor in a cohort sampled during active COVID-19. The CDR3 runs from the conserved cysteine through the conserved F or W. D genes are given only for firm matches. Clone size, where shown, is once, few, many, or a class for clones that have expanded.

TRBV6-4	few	TRBJ1-2	NA	TGTGCCAGCAGTGACTCTTGGGGGCGCGGCTATGGCTACACCTTC	CASSDSWGRGYGYTF
TRBV5-5	NA	TRBJ2-7	TRBD1	TGTGCCAGCAGTAACACCGGGACAGGGTGGGACGAGCAGTACTTC	CASSNTGTGWDEQYF
TRBV12-3/TRBV12-4	many	TRBJ2-2	NA	TGTGCCAGCAGTTTAAGAGAAACCGGGGAGCTGTTTTTT	CASSLRETGELFF
TRBV2	once	TRBJ1-1	TRBD1	TGTGCCACCAACGACAGGGCTGGCGCCACTGAAGCTTTCTTT	CATNDRAGATEAFF
TRBV5-6	NA	TRBJ2-3	NA	TGTGCCAGCAGACCGAGGGTCCGCCAAGTCACAGATACGCAGTATTTT	CASRPRVRQVTDTQYF
TRBV5-5	NA	TRBJ1-6	NA	TGTGCCAGCAGTTATACAGGGAGCTCCTATAATTCACCCCTCCACTTT	CASSYTGSSYNSPLHF
TRBV18	NA	TRBJ2-5	TRBD2	TGTGCCAGCTCACCCGCGGGGGGGCGTCGAGAGACCCAGTACTTC	CASSPAGGRRETQYF
TRBV6-5	once	TRBJ1-5	NA	TGTGCCAGCACGGGGGGGGCGAGTCAGCCCCAGCATTTT	CASTGGASQPQHF
TRBV14	NA	TRBJ1-2	TRBD1	TGTGCCAGCAGCCCTAGACAGGGCGGCGGCTACACCTTC	CASSPRQGGGYTF
TRBV2	NA	TRBJ2-6	TRBD1	TGTGCCAGCCTACCGGGACAGGGGGGAGGGGCCAACGTCCTGACTTTC	CASLPGQGGGANVLTF
TRBV5-1	NA	TRBJ1-3	NA	TGCGCCAGCAGTCGGGACACTGGAAACACCATATATTTT	CASSRDTGNTIYF
TRBV5-4	NA	TRBJ2-4	TRBD2	TGTGCCAGCAGCTTAGCGGGAGGGATAAGCGGCATTCAGTACTTC	CASSLAGGISGIQYF
TRBV3-1/TRBV3-2	NA	TRBJ1-1	NA	TGTGCCAGCAGCCAAAACCCGGAGGGGACTGAAGCTTTCTTT	CASSQNPEGTEAFF
TRBV5-1	NA	TRBJ2-7	NA	TGCGCCAGCACGGGCGGGTACGAGCAGTACTTC	CASTGGYEQYF
TRBV7-2	NA	TRBJ2-7	NA	TGTGCCAGCAGCCCCGAACCCCGTGTAGGGCCCAGGGGCGAGCAGTACTTC	CASSPEPRVGPRGEQYF
TRBV28	NA	TRBJ2-3	TRBD2	TGTGCCAGCAGTTCTGGACTAGCGGGGGACACAGATACGCAGTATTTT	CASSSGLAGDTDTQYF
TRBV20-1	NA	TRBJ1-1	NA	TGCACGCCTTACAGAAACACTGAAGCTTTCTTT	CTPYRNTEAFF
TRBV7-7	NA	TRBJ2-7	NA	TGTGCTAGCAGCTTCCGACTAGAAGGCGAGCAGTACTTC	CASSFRLEGEQYF
TRBV4-1	NA	TRBJ2-1	NA	TGCGCCAGCAGCCAAGGACTAAATGAGCAGTTCTTC	CASSQGLNEQFF
TRBV28	NA	TRBJ1-2	TRBD1	TGTGCCAGCAGTTCTACCCCGGGACAGGGGACAGGCTACACCTTC	CASSSTPGQGTGYTF
TRBV25-1	few	TRBJ1-1	NA	TGTGCCAGCAGTGACCTGGTCCGGGGAGCTTTCTTT	CASSDLVRGAFF
TRBV5-1	NA	TRBJ1-5	NA	TGCGCCAGCAGCCCCGGTGGGCGGCGGGGTCAGCCCCAGCATTTT	CASSPGGRRGQPQHF
TRBV19	NA	TRBJ1-5	NA	TGTGCCACCAACCGGGGAATTAATCAGCCCCAGCATTTT	CATNRGINQPQHF
TRBV9	NA	TRBJ2-1	TRBD2	TGTGCCAGCAGCCCCGGGACTAGCGCTATCAATGAGCAGTTCTTC	CASSPGTSAINEQFF
TRBV30	NA	TRBJ2-5	NA	TGTGCCTGGGGTAAAGAGACCCAGTACTTC	CAWGKETQYF
TRBV7-2	NA	TRBJ1-3	NA	TGTGCCAGCAGCTTAGGAAGGGCGGGTAGGGCTGGAAACACCATATATTTT	CASSLGRAGRAGNTIYF
TRBV19	many	TRBJ2-7	NA	TGTGCCAGTAGAGGTGACATGTCTTTCGAGCAGTACTTC	CASRGDMSFEQYF
TRBV14	NA	TRBJ2-7	NA	TGTGCCAGCAGCCAGACGAACAGTTACGAGCAGTACTTC	CASSQTNSYEQYF
TRBV2	NA	TRBJ1-2	TRBD1	TGTGCCAGCAGAACAGGGGGCGGGGGATATGGCTACACCTTC	CASRTGGGGYGYTF
TRBV6-5	NA	TRBJ2-4	NA	TGTGCCAGCAGGGCGGACATTGCCAAAAACATTCAGTACTTC	CASRADIAKNIQYF
TRBV10-3	NA	TRBJ2-3	NA	TGTGCCATCAGTGACCCTGGACATTCCGGAGATACGCAGTATTTT	CAISDPGHSGDTQYF
TRBV24-1	NA	TRBJ2-2	NA	TGTGCCACCAGTGATCTCAGGTTAACAGGTTCCGGGGAGCTGTTTTTT	CATSDLRLTGSGELFF
TRBV6-5	NA	TRBJ1-2	TRBD1	TGTGCCACCGCGCGGGACAGAGTTTATGGCTACACCTTC	CATARDRVYGYTF
TRBV12-5	few	TRBJ2-1	NA	TGTGCTAGTGGTTTGGTACGAGCAGGGGTTTACAATGAGCAGTTCTTC	CASGLVRAGVYNEQFF
TRBV5-1	many	TRBJ1-3	TRBD1	TGCGCCAGCAGTCCCGGGACAGGGGACGGAAACACCATATATTTT	CASSPGTGDGNTIYF
TRBV7-9	NA	TRBJ2-2	NA	TGTGCCAGCAGCTTAGGTCGGTCCGGGGAGCTGTTTTTT	CASSLGRSGELFF
TRBV6-1	NA	TRBJ1-3	TRBD1	TGTGCCAGCAGTGAATTGAGGGGGCGAGACACCATATATTTT	CASSELRGRDTIYF
TRBV28	NA	TRBJ1-1	TRBD1	TGTGCCAGCAGCCTCTTGTTGGGACAGGGTGGTGACACTGAAGCTTTCTTT	CASSLLLGQGGDTEAFF
TRBV7-8	NA	TRBJ2-7	NA	TGTGCCAGCAGCTTAGCGCGGTTAGGACAGACACCCTACGAGCAGTACTTC	CASSLARLGQTPYEQYF
TRBV4-1	NA	TRBJ2-3	TRBD2	TGCGCCAGCAGCCAGAACAGGGCGGGACTAGCGGGGGGAACCACAGATACGCAGTATTTT	CASSQNRAGLAGGTTDTQYF
TRBV19	NA	TRBJ1-2	TRBD1	TGTGCCAGTAGCTTACAGGGGGCGGTCTATGGCTACACCTTC	CASSLQGAVYGYTF
TRBV7-8	NA	TRBJ2-6	TRBD1	TGTGCCAGCAGCTTAGGTAAGGGGGCAGCTGGGGCCAACGTCCTGACTTTC	CASSLGKGAAGANVLTF
TRBV6-4	NA	TRBJ2-1	TRBD1	TGTGCCAGCAGTTTCCGGGACAGGGCCGATAATGAGCAGTTCTTC	CASSFRDRADNEQFF
TRBV3-1/TRBV3-2	once	TRBJ2-1	TRBD2	TGTGCCAGCACCAAAGGGCTAGCGGGAGGTTTAGAGGAGCAGTTCTTC	CASTKGLAGGLEEQFF
TRBV9	once	TRBJ1-4	NA	TGTGCCAGCAGCGTAGGAACAGGGAATGAAAAACTGTTTTTT	CASSVGTGNEKLFF
TRBV7-9	NA	TRBJ2-1	NA	TGTGCCAGCAGCCTCGGGGGAGAGCACAATGAGCAGTTCTTC	CASSLGGEHNEQFF
TRBV28	NA	TRBJ1-6	NA	TGTGCCAGCAGTCCCACGGGGGGGTGGAATTCACCCCTCCACTTT	CASSPTGGWNSPLHF
TRBV5-6	NA	TRBJ1-6	TRBD1	TGTGCCAGCAGCAACAGGGGGCCGTATTCACCCCTCCACTTT	CASSNRGPYSPLHF
TRBV12-3/TRBV12-4	NA	TRBJ1-2	TRBD1	TGTGCCAGCAGCTCGACAGGGAACTATGGCTACACCTTC	CASSSTGNYGYTF
TRBV6-4	NA	TRBJ1-1	TRBD1	TGTGCCAGCAGTCCAACAGGGGTTACTGAAGCTTTCTTT	CASSPTGVTEAFF